This TCR beta chain was sequenced for a study of shared clonotypes between healthy human individuals. Concerning this clone itself: Other DNA sequences of this sample code for an identical CDR3.

The CDR3 runs 14 residues. V was shortened by 2 bases and J by 1 base, with 8 bases between the two germline ends. Germline V CDR1 and CDR2: MNHNY, SVGAGI (reference sequence). Profiling relied on immunoSEQ multiplex PCR, and the TCRdb table lists in-frame clones only, not all of them. Of some 2,500,000 clones listed, under 95% are singletons. The rearrangement joins TRBV6-6 to TRBJ1-1, with D possibly TRBD1 on 5 matching bases. The receptor was isolated from a man younger than 35 in good health. Some clones in this sample may be carry-over from other donors' samples. The material sequenced was naive CD4+ T cells from PBMCs. Noted subset: CD45RA+ positively selected. This chain's CDR3 is CASSYSGANTEAFF. CDR3 nucleotides: TGTGCCAGCAGTTACAGTGGGGCGAACACTGAAGCTTTCTTT.